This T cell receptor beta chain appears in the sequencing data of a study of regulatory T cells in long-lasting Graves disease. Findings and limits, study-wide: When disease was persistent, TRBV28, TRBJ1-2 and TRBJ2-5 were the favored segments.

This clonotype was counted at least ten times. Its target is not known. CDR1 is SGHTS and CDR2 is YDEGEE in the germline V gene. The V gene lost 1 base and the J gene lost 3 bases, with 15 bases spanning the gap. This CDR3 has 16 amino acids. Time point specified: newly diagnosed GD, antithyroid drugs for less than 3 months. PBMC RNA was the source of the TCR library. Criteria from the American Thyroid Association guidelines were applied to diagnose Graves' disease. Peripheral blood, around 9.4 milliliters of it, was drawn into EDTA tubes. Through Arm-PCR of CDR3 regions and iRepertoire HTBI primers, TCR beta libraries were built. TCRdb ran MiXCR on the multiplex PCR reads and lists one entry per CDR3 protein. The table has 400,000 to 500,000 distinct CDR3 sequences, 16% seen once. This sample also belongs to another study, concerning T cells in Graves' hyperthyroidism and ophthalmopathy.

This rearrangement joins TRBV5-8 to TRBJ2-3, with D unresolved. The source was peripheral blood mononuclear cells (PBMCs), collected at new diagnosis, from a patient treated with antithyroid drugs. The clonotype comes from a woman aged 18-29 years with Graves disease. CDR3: CASSLSSRRATDTQYF. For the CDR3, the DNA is TGTGCCAGCAGCTTGTCGTCTCGACGGGCTACAGATACGCAGTATTTT.